This T cell receptor (beta chain) is from a study of shared clonotypes between healthy human individuals. Adult donors, all healthy and HIV-negative, had no recent acute infections or vaccinations. Original analysis: ImmunoSEQ junction-only sequences lacked quality scores, so their filtering differed. TCRdb's table, derived via immunoSEQ multiplex PCR, lists solely in-frame clones and lacks some. V and J calls and clone size are copied from that table; D and trimming were computed from the DNA. The table includes 450,000 or so clones, 75% to 80% detected once. The V end was cut by 3 bases, the J end by 3 bases, with 18 bases between. Germline CDR1 is LNHDA and CDR2 is SQIVND (reference sequence). The CDR3 has 16 residues.

The rearrangement uses TRBV19 and TRBJ2-7; possible D gene TRBD2, 5 bases. The specimen was PBMCs. The TCR was taken from a woman between 35 and 50 years old in good health. Some clones in this sample may be carry-over from other donors' samples. The CDR3 bases are TGTGCCAGTAGTATCAGTGGGAGTCCCTATCACTACGAGCAGTACTTC. Its protein is CASSISGSPYHYEQYF. The full variable domain, its missing parts supplied by reference TRBV19 and TRBJ2-7, is DGGITQSPKYLFRKEGQNVTLSCEQNLNHDAMYWYRQDPGQGLRLIYYSQIVNDFQKGDIAEGYSVSREKKESFPLTVTSAQKNPTAFYLCASSISGSPYHYEQYFGPGTRLTVT.